The entry below describes one T cell receptor (beta chain). Its specificity is not known. The data are from a study of cytomegalovirus exposure and HLA in healthy donors. The study ran its PCR with 60 Vbeta and 13 Jbeta primers. Produced via immunoSEQ multiplex PCR; TCRdb's table is partial and in-frame only. The sample lists around 140,000 clones; approximately 83% were seen once. General study results and limits: An analysis was carried out at a later point. It showed that HLA-associated TCR beta chains were more clonally expanded than equally common non-associated chains. Highest at DRB1 and lowest at HLA-C, TCR association rates differed among HLA loci in a later analysis.

The V end lost 5 bases, the J end lost 4 bases, and 11 bases lay between the germline ends. The CDR3 sequence is 13 residues long. Looked up from germline, CDR1 is SGHNT and CDR2 is YENEEA. The sample comprised PBMCs. The chain recombines TRBV11-3 with TRBJ1-1; TRBD1 might be the D (5 bases). The origin of this receptor is a male donor in good health and CMV-seronegative. The CDR3 spells CASSGHGGTEAFF. In nucleotides, the CDR3 is TGTGCCAGCAGCGGACATGGTGGCACTGAAGCTTTCTTT. Drawing the rest from reference TRBV11-3 and TRBJ1-1, the complete variable domain is EAGVVQSPRYKIIEKKQPVAFWCNPISGHNTLYWYLQNLGQGPELLIRYENEEAVDDSQLPKDRFSAERLKGVDSTLKIQPAELGDSAVYLCASSGHGGTEAFFGQGTRLTVV.